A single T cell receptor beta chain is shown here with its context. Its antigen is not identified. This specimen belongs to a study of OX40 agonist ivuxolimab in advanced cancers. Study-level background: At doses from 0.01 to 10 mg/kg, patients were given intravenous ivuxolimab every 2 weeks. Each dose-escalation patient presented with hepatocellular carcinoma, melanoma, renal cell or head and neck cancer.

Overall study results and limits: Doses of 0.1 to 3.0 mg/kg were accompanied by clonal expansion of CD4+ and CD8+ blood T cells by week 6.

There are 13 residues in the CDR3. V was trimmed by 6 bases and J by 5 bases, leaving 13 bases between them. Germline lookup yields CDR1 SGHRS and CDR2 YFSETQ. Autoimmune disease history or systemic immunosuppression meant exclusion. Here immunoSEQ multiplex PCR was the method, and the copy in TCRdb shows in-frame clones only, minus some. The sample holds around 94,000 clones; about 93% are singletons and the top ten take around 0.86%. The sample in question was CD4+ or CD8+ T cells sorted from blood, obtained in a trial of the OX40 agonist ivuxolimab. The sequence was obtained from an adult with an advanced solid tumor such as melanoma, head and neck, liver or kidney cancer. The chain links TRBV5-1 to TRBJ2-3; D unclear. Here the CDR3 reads CASTRPPLDTQYF. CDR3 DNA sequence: TGCGCCAGCACCCGGCCCCCTTTAGATACGCAGTATTTT.